Presented here are 25 T cell receptor beta chains from one specimen sequenced in a study of PD-1 blockade in classical Hodgkin lymphoma. Time point described: cycle 4 day 1 (C4D1), after more than 5 weeks of nivolumab. With no exception, relapse followed autologous stem cell transplantation in all patients, and brentuximab vedotin exposure varied. Profiled with immunoSEQ multiplex PCR; TCRdb holds only in-frame clones, not every one. The sample lists 7,000 to 8,500 clones; around three quarters were seen once. The input for sequencing was peripheral blood mononuclear cells (PBMCs), taken before the fourth cycle of nivolumab. The receptors shown here come from a human donor with classical Hodgkin lymphoma.

The CDR3 DNA reads as TGTGCCAGCAGACCGCCAAGAGTTCGCGACACTGAAGCTTTCTTT. Its translation: CASRPPRVRDTEAFF. The chain is built from TRBV27 and TRBJ1-1; D remains unclear. Trimming stripped 6 bases from V and 3 bases from J, with 17 bases between. Germline CDR1 is MNHEY and CDR2 is SMNVEV (reference sequence). This CDR3 spans 15 amino acids.

The V gene is TRBV21-1, the J gene TRBJ1-5; the table's TRBD1 call for D was not verified on the DNA. TRBV21-1 is reported as a pseudogene. The CDR3 has 19 residues. CDR3: CASSKSSGQSGQGNQPQHF. DNA for the CDR3: TGTGCCAGCAGCAAATCCTCAGGACAGTCAGGGCAGGGCAATCAGCCCCAGCATTTT.

This sequence joins TRBV20-1 and TRBJ2-1, with D unresolved. This CDR3 contains 11 residues. Germline CDR1 reads DFQATT; CDR2 reads SNEGSKA (reference sequence). Trimming took 6 bases from V and 9 from J, leaving 12 bases between them. The CDR3: CSAQTLGEQFF. In nucleotides, the CDR3 is TGCAGTGCCCAGACGCTGGGTGAGCAGTTCTTC.

This rearrangement joins TRBV10-3 to TRBJ2-3; 10 nucleotides match TRBD2. Looked up from germline, CDR1 is ENHRY and CDR2 is SYGVKD. The CDR3 sequence is 15 residues long. With 9 bases clipped from V and 3 bases from J, the junction kept 9 bases outside the gene matches. CDR3 in amino acids: CAIIGLADLTDTQYF. In DNA, the CDR3 is TGTGCCATAATAGGACTAGCGGATTTAACAGATACGCAGTATTTT.

CDR3 protein: CASSVGGTGGRETQYF. CDR3 in DNA: TGTGCCAGCAGCGTAGGAGGGACAGGGGGTCGGGAGACCCAGTACTTC. This chain joins TRBV9 and TRBJ2-5, with 11 bases matching TRBD1. Trimming cost V 0 bases and J 5 bases; bases outside gene matches: 6. CDR3 length: 16 amino acids. Germline-derived CDR1 and CDR2 are SGDLS and YYNGEE.

The V call is TRBV11-1, the J call TRBJ2-5; 7 nucleotides agree with TRBD1. The CDR3 totals 15 residues. Trimming cost V 5 bases and J 4 bases; bases outside gene matches: 10. The germline V gene has CDR1 SGHAT and CDR2 FQDESV (reference sequence). The CDR3 sequence is CASSPGAGGRETQYF. Here the CDR3 DNA reads TGTGCCAGCAGCCCCGGTGCAGGGGGTAGAGAGACCCAGTACTTC. Drawing the rest from reference TRBV11-1 and TRBJ2-5, the complete variable domain is EAEVAQSPRYKITEKSQAVAFWCDPISGHATLYWYRQILGQGPELLVQFQDESVVDDSQLPKDRFSAERLKGVDSTLKIQPAELGDSAMYLCASSPGAGGRETQYFGPGTRLLVL.

With regard to this clone: This sample also contains other DNA sequences that code for the same CDR3. The chain employs TRBV18 and TRBJ2-7; 7 positions agree with TRBD2. Germline values: CDR1 KGHSH, CDR2 LQKENI. The CDR3 spans 14 residues. The V and J ends lost 3 bases and 4 bases, in that order; junction bases with no gene match: 6. CDR3 nucleotide sequence: TGTGCCAGCTCACCCCGGACTAGAAAGTACGAGCAGTACTTC. Amino acid sequence: CASSPRTRKYEQYF.

V is TRBV2 and J is TRBJ1-4, with a tentative D call TRBD1 (5 bases). The germline V gene has CDR1 SNHLY and CDR2 FYNNEI. The CDR3 is 13 residues long. Deletions cut 4 bases from V and 8 bases from J, with 11 bases between. The DNA for the CDR3 is TGTGCCAGCAGTGGCGACCAGGGAGAAAAACTGTTTTTT. This gives the protein CASSGDQGEKLFF.

This clone has more than one count but fewer than ten. The chain couples TRBV27 to TRBJ1-1; no clear D. The CDR3 totals 11 residues. The ends were cut back, 6 bases at V and 1 base at J, with 3 bases in the middle. Germline CDR1 is MNHEY and CDR2 is SMNVEV (reference sequence). The CDR3 nucleotides read TGTGCCAGCAGGTCGAACACTGAAGCTTTCTTT. Translated, it gives CASRSNTEAFF.

The rearrangement links TRBV29-1 to TRBJ1-2; 8 nucleotides line up with TRBD1. The CDR3 sequence is 12 residues long. In germline, CDR1 is SQVTM, CDR2 ANQGSEA. J gave up 8 bases and V 5 bases, and 7 bases lay outside the gene matches. The CDR3 coding sequence is TGCAGCGTTTTCGGACAGGGCCGGGGCTACACCTTC. It translates to CSVFGQGRGYTF.

The chain combines TRBV27 with TRBJ2-7, with TRBD2 as a possible D gene (6 bases). V was trimmed by 2 bases and J by 2 bases, leaving 10 bases between them. The CDR3 spans 14 residues. Germline V gene lookup returns CDR1 MNHEY and CDR2 SMNVEV (reference sequence). CDR3 bases: TGTGCCAGCAGTTTAGCGGGGAGGACCTACGAGCAGTACTTC. Amino acids: CASSLAGRTYEQYF.

The rearrangement uses TRBV27 and TRBJ1-1; possible D gene TRBD1, 6 bases. V shed 2 bases and J shed 3 bases, with 10 bases lying between them. CDR1 and CDR2 (germline): MNHEY, SMNVEV (reference sequence). This CDR3 contains 14 residues. CDR3 bases: TGTGCCAGCAGTTTAGTTGGGGGGCACACTGAAGCTTTCTTT. As protein: CASSLVGGHTEAFF.

The rearrangement joins TRBV10-3 to TRBJ2-5; D gene uncertain. CDR1 is ENHRY and CDR2 is SYGVKD in the germline V gene. Trimming stripped 9 bases from V and 2 bases from J, with 7 bases between. The CDR3 totals 11 residues. The CDR3 DNA reads as TGTGCCATTGGAGAGCAAGAGACCCAGTACTTC. Its protein product is CAIGEQETQYF.

This chain links TRBV11-3 with TRBJ2-3; D may be TRBD2 (6 bases). Trimming left V 4 bases short and J 4 bases short, with 15 bases between. CDR3 size: 15 residues. Germline CDR1 and CDR2: SGHNT and YENEEA. CDR3 in amino acids: CASSSSTSGPDTQYF. The CDR3 DNA follows: TGTGCCAGCAGCTCCTCGACTAGTGGGCCAGATACGCAGTATTTT.

The count of this clone is one. The V gene is TRBV4-3, the J gene TRBJ2-5; a possible D gene is TRBD2 (5 bases). There are 13 residues in the CDR3. V dropped 0 bases and J dropped 13 bases, with 15 bases sitting between them. Germline V gene data show CDR1 as LGHNA and CDR2 as YSLEER. CDR3 residues: CASSQDRGDPGYF. Here the CDR3 DNA reads TGCGCCAGCAGCCAAGATCGGGGTGATCCGGGGTACTTC.

The chain carries TRBV9 and TRBJ1-5; D remains ambiguous. Trimming cost V 2 bases and J 4 bases, with 10 bases left between them. Germline CDR1 reads SGDLS; CDR2 reads YYNGEE. The CDR3 totals 14 residues. The CDR3 loop reads CASSVSGENQPQHF. The CDR3 DNA follows: TGTGCCAGCAGCGTGAGTGGCGAAAATCAGCCCCAGCATTTT.

The V and J genes are TRBV7-2 and TRBJ2-3; 13 positions agree with TRBD2. The V segment lost 5 bases and the J segment 8 bases; nucleotides outside the gene matches: 10. The CDR3 runs to 16 residues. Germline values: CDR1 SGHTA, CDR2 FQGNSA. The CDR3 reads CASSPTSGRAGATQYF. The CDR3 region has the DNA TGTGCCAGCAGCCCCACTAGCGGGAGGGCCGGGGCTACGCAGTATTTT.

The rearrangement links TRBV7-9 to TRBJ2-5; D uncertain. CDR1 SEHNR and CDR2 FQNEAQ come from the germline V gene (reference sequence). The CDR3 has 11 residues. Trimming stripped 6 bases from V and 1 base from J, with 3 bases between. CDR3 residues: CASSFQETQYF. CDR3 bases: TGTGCCAGCAGTTTCCAAGAGACCCAGTACTTC.

The rearrangement uses TRBV18 and TRBJ2-7, with a tentative D call TRBD1 (6 bases). The CDR3 sequence is 14 residues long. V lost 3 bases to trimming and J lost 3 bases, with 12 bases between them. The germline V gene has CDR1 KGHSH and CDR2 LQKENI. In DNA form, the CDR3 reads TGTGCCAGCTCACCTTGGACAGACTTCTACGAGCAGTACTTC. Amino acids: CASSPWTDFYEQYF.

The V call is TRBV28, the J call TRBJ2-1; either TRBD1 or TRBD2 may supply D (5 bases each). This CDR3 is 12 amino acids long. The germline CDR1 and CDR2 sequences are MDHEN and SYDVKM. The germline V and J ends were trimmed by 10 bases and 2 bases, with 9 bases remaining between them. For the CDR3, the DNA is TGTGCCACCGGGACGACCTACAATGAGCAGTTCTTC. It yields the protein CATGTTYNEQFF.

The chain has TRBV4-3 and TRBJ1-2; D call uncertain. The germline V gene encodes CDR1 LGHNA and CDR2 YSLEER. Trimming stripped 6 bases from V and 7 bases from J, with 15 bases between. The CDR3 totals 13 residues. The CDR3 DNA sequence: TGCGCCAGCAGTTCAATGGGGTTAGTTGGCTACACCTTC. Translated: CASSSMGLVGYTF.

The chain joins TRBV27 to TRBJ2-3, with 10 bases identical to TRBD2. J gave up 7 bases and V 4 bases, and 5 bases lay outside the gene matches. The CDR3 is made up of 14 amino acids. The germline V gene has CDR1 MNHEY and CDR2 SMNVEV (reference sequence). In DNA, the CDR3 is TGTGCCAGCAGTTGGGGGACTAGCGCGTATACGCAGTATTTT. Translation gives CASSWGTSAYTQYF.

This rearrangement joins TRBV7-9 to TRBJ2-3; D possibly corresponds to TRBD2 (6 bases). CDR1 SEHNR and CDR2 FQNEAQ come from the germline V gene (reference sequence). V was shortened by 3 bases and J by 3 bases, with 13 bases between the two germline ends. There are 15 residues in the CDR3. CDR3 nucleotides: TGTGCCAGCAGCTTGGTCCGGGACTTAACAGATACGCAGTATTTT. As protein: CASSLVRDLTDTQYF. The full variable domain, with the rest looked up from reference TRBV7-9 and TRBJ2-3, is DTGVSQNPRHKITKRGQNVTFRCDPISEHNRLYWYRQTLGQGPEFLTYFQNEAQLEKSRLLSDRFSAERPKGSFSTLEIQRTEQGDSAMYLCASSLVRDLTDTQYFGPGTRLTVL.

This clone is labeled as medium-sized. The chain couples TRBV11-3 to TRBJ2-1; 7 nucleotides line up with TRBD1. Germline CDR1 and CDR2: SGHNT and YENEEA. The CDR3 extends over 16 amino acids. With V trimmed by 5 bases and J by 10 bases, 17 bases remained unmatched. In DNA, the CDR3 is TGTGCCAGCAGCCAGGGGGTGACAGGCGTCTATGGAGAGCAGTTCTTC. Residues: CASSQGVTGVYGEQFF.

This clone was seen a few times. The chain couples TRBV7-3 to TRBJ2-1; weak D call: TRBD2 (6 bases). Trimming removed 2 bases at V and 10 bases at J, with 15 bases between. From germline, CDR1 is SGHTA and CDR2 FQGTGA. The CDR3 is 14 amino acids. CDR3 sequence: CASSLYGGVEEQFF. In DNA form, the CDR3 reads TGTGCCAGCAGCTTATACGGCGGGGTGGAGGAGCAGTTCTTC.